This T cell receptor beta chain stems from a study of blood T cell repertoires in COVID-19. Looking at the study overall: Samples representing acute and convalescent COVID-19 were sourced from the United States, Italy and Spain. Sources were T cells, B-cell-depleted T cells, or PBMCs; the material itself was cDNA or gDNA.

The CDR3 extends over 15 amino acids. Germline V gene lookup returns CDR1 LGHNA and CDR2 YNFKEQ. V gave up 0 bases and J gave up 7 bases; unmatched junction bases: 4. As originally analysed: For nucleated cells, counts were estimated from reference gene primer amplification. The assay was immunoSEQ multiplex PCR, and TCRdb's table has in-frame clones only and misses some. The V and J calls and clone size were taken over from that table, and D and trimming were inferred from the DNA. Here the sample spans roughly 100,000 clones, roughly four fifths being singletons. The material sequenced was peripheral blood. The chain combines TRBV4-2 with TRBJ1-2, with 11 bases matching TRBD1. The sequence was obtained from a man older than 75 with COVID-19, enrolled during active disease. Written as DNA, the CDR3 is TGTGCCAGCAGCCAAGAGGACAGGGGGCTAGCTGGCTACACCTTC. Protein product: CASSQEDRGLAGYTF.